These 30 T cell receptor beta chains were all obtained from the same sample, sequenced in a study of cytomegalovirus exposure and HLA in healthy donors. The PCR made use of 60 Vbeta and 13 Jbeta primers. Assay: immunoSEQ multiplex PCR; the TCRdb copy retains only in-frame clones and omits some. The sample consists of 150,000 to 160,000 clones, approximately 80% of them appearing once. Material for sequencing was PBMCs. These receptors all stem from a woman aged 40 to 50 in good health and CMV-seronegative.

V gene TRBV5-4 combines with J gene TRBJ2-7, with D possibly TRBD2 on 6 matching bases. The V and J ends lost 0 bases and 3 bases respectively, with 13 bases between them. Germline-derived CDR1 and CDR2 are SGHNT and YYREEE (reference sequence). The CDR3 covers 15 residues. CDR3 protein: CASSLGSSENYEQYF. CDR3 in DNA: TGTGCCAGCAGCTTGGGATCTAGCGAGAACTACGAGCAGTACTTC.

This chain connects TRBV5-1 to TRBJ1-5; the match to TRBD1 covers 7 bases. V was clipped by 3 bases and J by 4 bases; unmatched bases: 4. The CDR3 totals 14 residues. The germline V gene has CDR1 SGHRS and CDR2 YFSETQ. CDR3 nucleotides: TGCGCCAGCAGCTCGGGACAGCAAAATCAGCCCCAGCATTTT. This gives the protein CASSSGQQNQPQHF.

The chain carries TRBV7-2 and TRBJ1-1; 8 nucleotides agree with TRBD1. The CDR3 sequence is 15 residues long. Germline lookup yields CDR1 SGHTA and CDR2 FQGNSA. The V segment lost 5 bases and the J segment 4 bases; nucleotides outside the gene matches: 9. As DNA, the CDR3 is TGTGCCAGCAGCCGGGACAGGACAGCGAGCACTGAAGCTTTCTTT. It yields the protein CASSRDRTASTEAFF. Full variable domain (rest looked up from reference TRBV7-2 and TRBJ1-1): GAGVSQSPSNKVTEKGKDVELRCDPISGHTALYWYRQSLGQGLEFLIYFQGNSAPDKSGLPSDRFSAERTGGSVSTLTIQRTQQEDSAVYLCASSRDRTASTEAFFGQGTRLTVV.

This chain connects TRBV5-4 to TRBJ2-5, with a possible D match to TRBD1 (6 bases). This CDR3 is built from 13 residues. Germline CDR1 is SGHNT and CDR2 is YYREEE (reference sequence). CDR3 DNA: TGTGTGACACAGGGAACCGTACAAGAGACCCAGTACTTC. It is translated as CVTQGTVQETQYF.

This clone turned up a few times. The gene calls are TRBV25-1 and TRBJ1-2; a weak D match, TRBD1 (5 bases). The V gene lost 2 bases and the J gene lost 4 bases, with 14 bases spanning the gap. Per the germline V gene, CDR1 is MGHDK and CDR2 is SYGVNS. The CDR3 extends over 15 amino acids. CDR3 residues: CASSELMEGAYGYTF. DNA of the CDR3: TGTGCCAGCAGTGAACTTATGGAAGGGGCCTATGGCTACACCTTC.

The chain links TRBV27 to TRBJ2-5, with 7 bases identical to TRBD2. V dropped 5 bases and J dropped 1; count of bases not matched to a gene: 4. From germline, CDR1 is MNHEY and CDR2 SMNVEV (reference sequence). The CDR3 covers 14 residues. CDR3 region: CASSPGTIQETQYF. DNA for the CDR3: TGTGCCAGCAGTCCCGGGACTATCCAAGAGACCCAGTACTTC.

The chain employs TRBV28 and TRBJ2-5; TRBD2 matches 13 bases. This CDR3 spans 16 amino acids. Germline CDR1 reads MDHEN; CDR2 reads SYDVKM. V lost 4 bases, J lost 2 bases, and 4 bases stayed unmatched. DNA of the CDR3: TGTGCCAGCAGTTCCCGGACTAGCGGGGGTCAAGAGACCCAGTACTTC. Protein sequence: CASSSRTSGGQETQYF.

DNA for the CDR3: TGTGCCAGCTCACAGGAGGAAAAACTGTTTTTT. Translating gives CASSQEEKLFF. This chain joins TRBV18 and TRBJ1-4, with D hard to call. The CDR3 totals 11 residues. The germline V and J ends were trimmed by 4 bases and 8 bases, with 5 bases remaining between them. CDR1 and CDR2 from the germline V gene are KGHSH and LQKENI.

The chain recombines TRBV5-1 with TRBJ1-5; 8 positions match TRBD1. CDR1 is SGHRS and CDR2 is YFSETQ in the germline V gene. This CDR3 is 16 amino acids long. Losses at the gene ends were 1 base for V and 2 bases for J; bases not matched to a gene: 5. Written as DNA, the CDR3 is TGCGCCAGCAGCTTGCATGGACAGGGTGGCAATCAGCCCCAGCATTTT. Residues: CASSLHGQGGNQPQHF.

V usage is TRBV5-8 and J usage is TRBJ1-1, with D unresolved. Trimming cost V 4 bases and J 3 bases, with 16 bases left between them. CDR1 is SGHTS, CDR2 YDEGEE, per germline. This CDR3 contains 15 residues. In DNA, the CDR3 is TGTGCCAGCAGCGAACAGAAATCGGTATACACTGAAGCTTTCTTT. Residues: CASSEQKSVYTEAFF.

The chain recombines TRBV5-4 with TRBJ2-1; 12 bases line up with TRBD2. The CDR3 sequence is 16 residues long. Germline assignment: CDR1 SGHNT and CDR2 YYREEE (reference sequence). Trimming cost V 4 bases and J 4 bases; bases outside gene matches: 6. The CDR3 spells CASSQGTSGWYNEQFF. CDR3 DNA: TGTGCCAGCAGCCAAGGGACTAGCGGGTGGTACAATGAGCAGTTCTTC.

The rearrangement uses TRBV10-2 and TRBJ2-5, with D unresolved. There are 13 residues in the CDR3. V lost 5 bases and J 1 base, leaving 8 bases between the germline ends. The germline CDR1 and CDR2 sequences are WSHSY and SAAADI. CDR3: CASSPFSQETQYF. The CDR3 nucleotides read TGCGCCAGCAGTCCCTTCAGCCAAGAGACCCAGTACTTC.

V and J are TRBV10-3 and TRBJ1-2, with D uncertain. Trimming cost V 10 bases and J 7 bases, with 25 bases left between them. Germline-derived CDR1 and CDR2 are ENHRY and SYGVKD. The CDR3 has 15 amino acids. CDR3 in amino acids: CATPRTTVMVFGYTF. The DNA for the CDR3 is TGTGCCACTCCCCGAACTACTGTTATGGTCTTTGGCTACACCTTC.

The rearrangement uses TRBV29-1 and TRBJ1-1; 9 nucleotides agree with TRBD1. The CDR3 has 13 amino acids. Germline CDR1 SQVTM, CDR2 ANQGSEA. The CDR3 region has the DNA TGCAGAGCCGGGACAGGGACGGACACTGAAGCTTTCTTT. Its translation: CRAGTGTDTEAFF.

The chain's CDR3 is CAISGTGVLGNQPQHF. The CDR3 nucleotides are TGTGCCATCAGCGGTACAGGGGTTTTAGGCAATCAGCCCCAGCATTTT. The chain recombines TRBV10-3 with TRBJ1-5, with 7 bases lining up with TRBD1. Per germline, CDR1 ENHRY and CDR2 SYGVKD. The J segment lost 2 bases and the V segment lost 6 bases, leaving 10 bases of the junction unmatched. The CDR3 sequence is 16 residues long.

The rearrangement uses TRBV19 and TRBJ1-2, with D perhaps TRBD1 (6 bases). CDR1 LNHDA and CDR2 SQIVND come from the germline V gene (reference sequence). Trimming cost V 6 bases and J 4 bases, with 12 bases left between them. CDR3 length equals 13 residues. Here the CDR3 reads CASRGGHLYGYTF. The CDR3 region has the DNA TGTGCCAGTAGAGGGGGACACCTCTATGGCTACACCTTC.

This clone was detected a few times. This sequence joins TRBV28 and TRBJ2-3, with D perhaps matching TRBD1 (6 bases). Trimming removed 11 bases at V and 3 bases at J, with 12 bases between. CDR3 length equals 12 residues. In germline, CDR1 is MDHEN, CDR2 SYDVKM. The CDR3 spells CAAAGATDTQYF. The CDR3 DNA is TGTGCCGCTGCAGGGGCGACAGATACGCAGTATTTT.

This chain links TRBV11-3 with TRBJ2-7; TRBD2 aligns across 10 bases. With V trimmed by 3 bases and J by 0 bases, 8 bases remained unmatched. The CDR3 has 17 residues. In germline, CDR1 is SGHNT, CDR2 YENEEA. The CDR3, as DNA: TGTGCCAGCAGCTTGTCTAGCGGGAGAGCTAGCTCCTACGAGCAGTACTTC. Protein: CASSLSSGRASSYEQYF.

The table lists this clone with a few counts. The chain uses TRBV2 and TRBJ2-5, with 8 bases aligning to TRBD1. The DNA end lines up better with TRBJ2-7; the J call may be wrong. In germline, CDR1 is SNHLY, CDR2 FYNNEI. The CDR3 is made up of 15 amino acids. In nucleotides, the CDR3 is TGTGCCAGCAGTGTTTTGACAGGGGCTTTTCGCGAGCAGTACTTC. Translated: CASSVLTGAFREQYF.

The CDR3 DNA reads TGTGCCAGCAGTTACGGACAGGGGGCGTCCTACGAGCAGTACTTC. This sequence encodes CASSYGQGASYEQYF. The chain couples TRBV6-5 to TRBJ2-7, with 11 bases fitting TRBD1. V shed 2 bases, J shed 1 base, and the junction held 1 base outside the gene matches. The CDR3 spans 15 residues. Looked up from germline, CDR1 is MNHEY and CDR2 is SVGAGI.

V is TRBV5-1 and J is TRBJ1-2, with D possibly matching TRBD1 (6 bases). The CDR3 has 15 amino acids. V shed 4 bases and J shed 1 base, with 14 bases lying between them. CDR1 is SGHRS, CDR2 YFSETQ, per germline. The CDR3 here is CASSGGQNYNYGYTF. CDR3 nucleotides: TGCGCCAGCAGCGGCGGACAGAATTATAACTATGGCTACACCTTC.

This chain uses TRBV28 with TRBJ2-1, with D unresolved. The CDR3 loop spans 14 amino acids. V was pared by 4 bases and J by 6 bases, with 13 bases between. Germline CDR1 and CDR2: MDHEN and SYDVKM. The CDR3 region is CASSSHSLLNEQFF. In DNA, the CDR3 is TGTGCCAGCAGTTCCCACTCCCTCCTCAATGAGCAGTTCTTC.

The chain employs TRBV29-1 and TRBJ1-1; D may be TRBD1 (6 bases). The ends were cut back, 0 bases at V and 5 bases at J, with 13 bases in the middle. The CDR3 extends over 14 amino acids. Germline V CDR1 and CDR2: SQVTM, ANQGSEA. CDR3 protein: CSVEDQGRGTEAFF. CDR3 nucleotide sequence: TGCAGCGTTGAAGATCAGGGGCGGGGGACTGAAGCTTTCTTT.

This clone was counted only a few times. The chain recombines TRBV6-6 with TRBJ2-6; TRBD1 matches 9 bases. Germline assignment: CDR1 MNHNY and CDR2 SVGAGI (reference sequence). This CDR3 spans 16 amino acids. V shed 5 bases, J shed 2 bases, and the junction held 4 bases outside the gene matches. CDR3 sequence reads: CASSHRGLAGANVLTF. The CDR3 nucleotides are TGTGCCAGCAGTCACAGGGGGCTGGCTGGGGCCAACGTCCTGACTTTC.

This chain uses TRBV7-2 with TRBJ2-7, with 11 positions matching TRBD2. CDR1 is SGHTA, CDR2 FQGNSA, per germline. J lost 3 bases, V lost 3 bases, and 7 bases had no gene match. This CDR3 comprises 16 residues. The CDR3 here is CASSLGPSGRFYEQYF. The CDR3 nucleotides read TGTGCCAGCAGCTTGGGTCCTAGCGGGAGGTTCTACGAGCAGTACTTC. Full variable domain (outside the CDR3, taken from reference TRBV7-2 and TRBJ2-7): GAGVSQSPSNKVTEKGKDVELRCDPISGHTALYWYRQSLGQGLEFLIYFQGNSAPDKSGLPSDRFSAERTGGSVSTLTIQRTQQEDSAVYLCASSLGPSGRFYEQYFGPGTRLTVT.

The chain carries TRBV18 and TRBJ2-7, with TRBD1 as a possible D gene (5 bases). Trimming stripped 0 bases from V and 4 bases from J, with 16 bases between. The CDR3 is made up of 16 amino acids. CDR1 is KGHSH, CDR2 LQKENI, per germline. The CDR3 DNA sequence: TGTGCCAGCTCACCACCGAGCGTTGCTAGGGGTTACGAGCAGTACTTC. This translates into CASSPPSVARGYEQYF.

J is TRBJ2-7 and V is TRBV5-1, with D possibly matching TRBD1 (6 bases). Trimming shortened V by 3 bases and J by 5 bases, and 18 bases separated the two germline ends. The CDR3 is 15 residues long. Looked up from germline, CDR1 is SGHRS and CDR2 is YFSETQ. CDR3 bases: TGCGCCAGCAGCTCGGCCGGGACACCGGAAGACGAGCAGTACTTC. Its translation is CASSSAGTPEDEQYF.

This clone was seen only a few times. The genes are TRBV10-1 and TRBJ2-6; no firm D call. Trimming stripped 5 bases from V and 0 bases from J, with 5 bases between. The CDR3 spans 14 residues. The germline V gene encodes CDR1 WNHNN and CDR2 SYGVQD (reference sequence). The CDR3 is CASSLGSGANVLTF. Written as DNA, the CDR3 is TGCGCCAGCAGTCTCGGCTCTGGGGCCAACGTCCTGACTTTC.

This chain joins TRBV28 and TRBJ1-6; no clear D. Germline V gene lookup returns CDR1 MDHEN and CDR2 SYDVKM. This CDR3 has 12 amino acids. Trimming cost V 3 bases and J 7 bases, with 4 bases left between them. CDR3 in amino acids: CASSLENSPLHF. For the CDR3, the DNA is TGTGCCAGCAGTTTGGAGAATTCACCCCTCCACTTT.

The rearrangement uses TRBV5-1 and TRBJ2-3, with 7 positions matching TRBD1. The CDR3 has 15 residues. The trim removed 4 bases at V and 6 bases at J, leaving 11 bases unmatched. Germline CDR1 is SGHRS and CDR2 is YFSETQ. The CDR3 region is CASSRGKDRLDTQYF. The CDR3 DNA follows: TGCGCCAGCAGCCGAGGAAAGGACAGGTTGGATACGCAGTATTTT.